The next 31 T cell receptor beta chains were all read from a single sample in a study of OX40 agonist ivuxolimab in advanced cancers. Profiling relied on immunoSEQ multiplex PCR, and the TCRdb table lists in-frame clones only, not all of them. The table records over 80,000 clones, 70% to 90% of them present only once. The source was CD4+ or CD8+ T cells sorted from blood, collected in a trial of the OX40 agonist ivuxolimab. The receptors here all came from an adult with an advanced solid tumor such as melanoma, head and neck, liver or kidney cancer.

The V gene is TRBV19, the J gene TRBJ1-2, with 7 bases lining up with TRBD1. The CDR3 is made up of 13 amino acids. Per germline, CDR1 LNHDA and CDR2 SQIVND (reference sequence). V shed 6 bases, J shed 4 bases, and the junction held 5 bases outside the gene matches. CDR3 DNA: TGTGCCAGTAGCGGACAGGTGGGCTATGGCTACACCTTC. Amino acids: CASSGQVGYGYTF.

The V and J genes are TRBV19 and TRBJ2-5, with D maybe TRBD1 (5 bases). Germline CDR1 and CDR2: LNHDA and SQIVND (reference sequence). The CDR3 totals 14 residues. V dropped 3 bases and J dropped 2 bases, with 10 bases sitting between them. The CDR3 loop reads CASSIQGAQETQYF. CDR3 in DNA: TGTGCCAGTAGTATTCAAGGGGCACAAGAGACCCAGTACTTC.

The V gene is TRBV11-3, the J gene TRBJ2-5, with 13 positions matching TRBD2. Germline lookup yields CDR1 SGHNT and CDR2 YENEEA. J lost 2 bases, V lost 5 bases, and 2 bases had no gene match. The CDR3 is made up of 15 amino acids. DNA for the CDR3: TGTGCCAGCAGCCGGACTAGCGGGGGACAAGAGACCCAGTACTTC. This translates into CASSRTSGGQETQYF.

The chain recombines TRBV6-6 with TRBJ2-3; D may match TRBD1 or TRBD2 (6 bases each). This CDR3 contains 15 residues. The ends were cut back, 0 bases at V and 3 bases at J, with 10 bases in the middle. Germline V gene sequence: CDR1 MNHNY, CDR2 SVGAGI (reference sequence). CDR3 sequence reads: CASSYSRGETDTQYF. CDR3 coding DNA: TGTGCCAGCAGTTACTCGAGGGGGGAGACAGATACGCAGTATTTT.

The chain joins TRBV6-6 to TRBJ2-7, with a possible D match to TRBD1 (5 bases). Trimming stripped 4 bases from V and 1 base from J, with 8 bases between. The CDR3 extends over 13 amino acids. The germline CDR1 and CDR2 sequences are MNHNY and SVGAGI (reference sequence). In nucleotides, the CDR3 is TGTGCCAGCAGTTTTAGGGGTTCCTACGAGCAGTACTTC. This gives the protein CASSFRGSYEQYF.

This clone has only a few counts. V usage is TRBV10-1 and J usage is TRBJ1-2; a weak D match, TRBD1 (5 bases). This CDR3 spans 14 amino acids. Deletions cut 0 bases from V and 3 bases from J, with 8 bases between. Germline V CDR1 and CDR2: WNHNN, SYGVQD (reference sequence). The CDR3 nucleotides read TGCGCCAGCAGTGAGTCGGGCAGGGACTATGGCTACACCTTC. Encoded protein: CASSESGRDYGYTF.

The chain couples TRBV7-2 to TRBJ1-1; D possibly corresponds to TRBD1 (5 bases). Germline V gene lookup returns CDR1 SGHTA and CDR2 FQGNSA. The CDR3 covers 13 residues. V lost 3 bases to trimming and J lost 1 base, with 6 bases between them. The CDR3 coding sequence is TGTGCCAGCAGCTTCCAGGGGAACACTGAAGCTTTCTTT. Amino acid sequence: CASSFQGNTEAFF.

The chain uses TRBV6-5 and TRBJ2-7; D not resolved. In germline, CDR1 is MNHEY, CDR2 SVGAGI. CDR3 length equals 13 residues. Deletions cut 5 bases from V and 3 bases from J, with 11 bases between. CDR3 DNA: TGTGCCAGCAGTGATGACGGTTACTACGAGCAGTACGTC. Protein: CASSDDGYYEQYV.

This clone was picked up one time. This chain joins TRBV29-1 and TRBJ2-3; 7 nucleotides agree with TRBD2. The germline V gene has CDR1 SQVTM and CDR2 ANQGSEA. This CDR3 comprises 14 residues. The trim removed 4 bases at V and 1 base at J, leaving 5 bases unmatched. The CDR3 sequence is CSVVAGVGTDTQYF. As DNA, the CDR3 is TGCAGCGTTGTTGCGGGAGTTGGCACAGATACGCAGTATTTT.

This chain connects TRBV9 to TRBJ1-5; the D gene is possibly TRBD1 (6 bases). CDR1 and CDR2 (germline): SGDLS, YYNGEE. The CDR3 loop spans 16 amino acids. Trimming took off 0 bases at V and 0 bases at J, with 10 bases between the two ends. The CDR3 loop reads CASSVAGGHSNQPQHF. The CDR3 nucleotides are TGTGCCAGCAGCGTAGCTGGGGGACATAGCAATCAGCCCCAGCATTTT.

The V and J genes are TRBV7-2 and TRBJ2-1, with 10 bases fitting TRBD2. The V and J ends lost 4 bases and 8 bases, in that order; junction bases with no gene match: 8. The CDR3 covers 15 residues. Germline V lookup: CDR1 SGHTA, CDR2 FQGNSA. CDR3 loop: CASSSASGSLDEQFF. The CDR3 DNA reads as TGTGCCAGCAGCTCCGCTAGCGGGAGTCTAGATGAGCAGTTCTTC.

The chain couples TRBV5-5 to TRBJ2-7, with D possibly TRBD2 on 5 matching bases. In germline, CDR1 is SGHKS, CDR2 YYEKEE (reference sequence). With 2 bases removed from V and 4 bases from J, the gap between germline ends came to 7 bases. This CDR3 has 12 residues. This chain's CDR3 is CASSFAGYEQYF. In DNA form, the CDR3 reads TGTGCCAGCAGCTTTGCGGGTTACGAGCAGTACTTC.

This clone was seen more than once but under ten times. This chain joins TRBV19 and TRBJ2-7, with D perhaps matching TRBD2 (6 bases). Germline V gene lookup returns CDR1 LNHDA and CDR2 SQIVND (reference sequence). CDR3 length equals 15 residues. Trimming left V 3 bases short and J 2 bases short, with 14 bases between. CDR3 in amino acids: CASSMRFGGTYEQYF. Here the CDR3 DNA reads TGTGCCAGTAGTATGCGATTCGGGGGTACCTACGAGCAGTACTTC.

V is TRBV7-3 and J is TRBJ2-3; 12 positions agree with TRBD2. Germline V lookup: CDR1 SGHTA, CDR2 FQGTGA. Unmatched junction bases numbered 3, after V lost 3 bases and J lost 2 bases. The CDR3 length is 16 residues. The chain's CDR3 is CASSFLAGGSTDTQYF. The CDR3 bases are TGTGCCAGCAGCTTTCTAGCGGGAGGGTCCACAGATACGCAGTATTTT.

V usage is TRBV19 and J usage is TRBJ1-2; D remains ambiguous. V was shortened by 1 base and J by 11 bases, with 8 bases between the two germline ends. CDR1 and CDR2 from the germline V gene are LNHDA and SQIVND (reference sequence). CDR3 size: 11 residues. The CDR3 DNA sequence: TGTGCCAGTAGTATAGGTGGGAGATACACCTTC. It translates to CASSIGGRYTF.

The chain recombines TRBV6-1 with TRBJ2-7, with 7 bases lining up with TRBD1. The CDR3 covers 13 residues. V shed 6 bases and J 5 bases; nucleotides not matched to a gene: 7. Germline loops: CDR1 MNHNS, CDR2 SASEGT. DNA of the CDR3: TGTGCCAGCAGCCTACAGGGGACCCACGAGCAGTACGTC. The encoded protein is CASSLQGTHEQYV.

The chain has TRBV2 and TRBJ2-6; no clear D gene. The CDR3 runs 16 residues. V was trimmed by 5 bases and J by 0 bases, leaving 11 bases between them. Per the germline V gene, CDR1 is SNHLY and CDR2 is FYNNEI. Here the CDR3 DNA reads TGTGCCAGCAGTTCTTCCAGGAGCTCTGGGGCCAACGTCCTGACTTTC. This sequence encodes CASSSSRSSGANVLTF.

The rearrangement links TRBV5-1 to TRBJ1-2; D unclear. Germline V gene sequence: CDR1 SGHRS, CDR2 YFSETQ. CDR3 length: 11 amino acids. V lost 4 bases and J 7 bases, leaving 8 bases between the germline ends. CDR3 coding DNA: TGCGCCAGCAGCGCTTCTGTTGGCTACACCTTC. Protein: CASSASVGYTF.

V is TRBV12-2 and J is TRBJ2-7; TRBD1, the D gene given by the table, was not confirmed from the DNA. TRBV12-2 corresponds to a pseudogene. This CDR3 spans 13 amino acids. The CDR3 coding sequence is TGTGCAAGTCGCCTCCAGGACAGGGTGGAGCAGTACTTC. It yields the protein CASRLQDRVEQYF.

J is TRBJ2-6 and V is TRBV7-2, with TRBD2 as a possible D gene (6 bases). Trimming shortened V by 2 bases and J by 3 bases, and 8 bases separated the two germline ends. Germline CDR1 SGHTA, CDR2 FQGNSA. There are 15 residues in the CDR3. Here the CDR3 DNA reads TGTGCCAGCAGCTTAACGGGAGTTGGGGCCAACGTCCTGACTTTC. The encoded protein is CASSLTGVGANVLTF.

The rearrangement uses TRBV29-1 and TRBJ2-1; D unclear. This CDR3 has 14 amino acids. V was cut by 7 bases and J by 0 bases, with 13 bases left in between. Per the germline V gene, CDR1 is SQVTM and CDR2 is ANQGSEA. CDR3 protein: CSAPSRSSYNEQFF. In nucleotides, the CDR3 is TGCAGCGCCCCGAGCAGAAGCTCCTACAATGAGCAGTTCTTC.

The chain is built from TRBV20-1 and TRBJ1-2, with D uncertain. V lost 7 bases and J lost 6, with 9 bases in between. Per the germline V gene, CDR1 is DFQATT and CDR2 is SNEGSKA (reference sequence). The CDR3 consists of 10 residues. Here the CDR3 DNA reads TGCAGTGTTCCTGCGGATGGCTACACCTTC. Amino acid sequence: CSVPADGYTF.

This chain links TRBV30 with TRBJ2-3, with a tentative D call TRBD2 (6 bases). This CDR3 is 14 amino acids long. Between the trimmed V and J ends, which lost 3 bases and 8 bases, there was a span of 18 bases. CDR1 is GTSNPN, CDR2 SVGIG, per germline (reference sequence). The CDR3 DNA reads TGTGCCTGGAGGTCTTACGGGACTTTGGGTACGCAGTATTTT. It encodes CAWRSYGTLGTQYF.

The genes are TRBV9 and TRBJ2-3; 10 nucleotides agree with TRBD2. In germline, CDR1 is SGDLS, CDR2 YYNGEE. The CDR3 consists of 15 residues. V shed 3 bases, J shed 2 bases, and the junction held 3 bases outside the gene matches. Here the CDR3 reads CASSALAGNTDTQYF. CDR3 nucleotides: TGTGCCAGCAGCGCACTAGCGGGGAACACAGATACGCAGTATTTT.

The chain is built from TRBV19 and TRBJ1-2; D unresolved. The germline V gene has CDR1 LNHDA and CDR2 SQIVND (reference sequence). The V and J ends lost 4 bases and 1 base respectively, with 10 bases between them. The CDR3 extends over 14 amino acids. CDR3 sequence: CASSKPVDNYGYTF. CDR3 coding DNA: TGTGCCAGTAGTAAGCCAGTAGATAACTATGGCTACACCTTC.

The CDR3 loop is CASSDRTSKWQFF. CDR3 coding DNA: TGTGCCAGCAGCGATCGGACTAGCAAGTGGCAGTTCTTC. The V gene is TRBV11-3, the J gene TRBJ2-1; 8 bases line up with TRBD2. Germline V gene sequence: CDR1 SGHNT, CDR2 YENEEA. The CDR3 consists of 13 residues. The J segment lost 12 bases and the V segment lost 5 bases, leaving 9 bases of the junction unmatched.

In DNA, the CDR3 is TGCGCCAGCAGTGGGAACAGGAACACTGAAGCTTTCTTT. Its protein is CASSGNRNTEAFF. The chain links TRBV10-1 to TRBJ1-1; D gene uncertain. Germline assignment: CDR1 WNHNN and CDR2 SYGVQD (reference sequence). This CDR3 comprises 13 residues. V was shortened by 4 bases and J by 1 base, with 7 bases between the two germline ends.

The chain links TRBV5-1 to TRBJ2-3, with 12 positions matching TRBD2. This CDR3 region has 15 residues. CDR1 is SGHRS and CDR2 is YFSETQ in the germline V gene. The J segment lost 5 bases and the V segment lost 5 bases, leaving 6 bases of the junction unmatched. The CDR3 bases are TGCGCCAGCAGAAGGACTAGCGGGATACAAGATACGCAGTATTTT. Its protein product is CASRRTSGIQDTQYF.

Judged by abundance, this clone is medium-sized. The V call is TRBV7-3, the J call TRBJ2-2; D is possibly TRBD2 (5 bases). The CDR3 spans 14 residues. The germline V and J ends were trimmed by 4 bases and 9 bases, with 15 bases remaining between them. Germline values: CDR1 SGHTA, CDR2 FQGTGA. The CDR3 DNA reads TGTGCCAGCAGCTCGGGTAGCGTTAATCGGGAGCTGTTTTTT. Translation: CASSSGSVNRELFF.

The chain has TRBV25-1 and TRBJ1-5; tentative D call: TRBD1 (6 bases). CDR3 size: 14 residues. Trimming removed 2 bases from V and 7 bases from J, with 12 bases in between. The V gene's germline CDR1 is MGHDK and CDR2 SYGVNS. The CDR3 coding sequence is TGTGCCAGCAGTGAAAGGGGGATCGGCCAGCCCCAGCATTTT. This sequence encodes CASSERGIGQPQHF.

This clone has only a few counts. The chain combines TRBV28 with TRBJ1-2; 7 bases fit TRBD1. The germline V gene has CDR1 MDHEN and CDR2 SYDVKM. CDR3 length: 15 residues. V trimming: 6 bases; J trimming: 4 bases; junction bases outside the gene matches: 11. The CDR3 reads CASRYDRVFGYGYTF. CDR3 nucleotide sequence: TGTGCCAGCAGGTACGACAGGGTTTTCGGCTATGGCTACACCTTC.